Below, 30 T cell receptor beta chains from the same sample are listed, as sequenced in a study of Tregs in tolerant kidney transplant recipients. Profiled with immunoSEQ multiplex PCR; TCRdb holds only in-frame clones, not every one. The data hold 50,000 to 80,000 clones, with 95% to 98% observed a single time. The sequenced sample was Tregs from blood, obtained before the transplant. The receptors derive from a human donor who received a combined kidney and bone marrow transplant.

The rearrangement joins TRBV5-1 to TRBJ2-3; D ambiguous. The V gene lost 2 bases and the J gene lost 8 bases, with 9 bases spanning the gap. This CDR3 region has 12 residues. Germline V CDR1 and CDR2: SGHRS, YFSETQ. CDR3 in amino acids: CASSFPFGTQYF. The CDR3 DNA reads as TGCGCCAGCAGCTTTCCCTTCGGTACGCAGTATTTT.

CDR3 region: CASRIQGPYEQYF. CDR3 nucleotides: TGTGCCAGCAGAATACAGGGCCCCTACGAGCAGTACTTC. The chain links TRBV7-2 to TRBJ2-7, with D possibly being TRBD1 (6 bases). The V end lost 6 bases, the J end lost 2 bases, and 11 bases lay between the germline ends. This CDR3 spans 13 amino acids. CDR1 SGHTA and CDR2 FQGNSA come from the germline V gene.

The chain employs TRBV30 and TRBJ2-5, with 13 bases that match TRBD2. With V trimmed by 0 bases and J by 7 bases, 2 bases remained unmatched. There are 14 residues in the CDR3. Germline CDR1 GTSNPN, CDR2 SVGIG (reference sequence). In DNA, the CDR3 is TGTGCCTGGAGTGTACTAGCGGGAGGGGGGACCCAGTACTTC. Translated: CAWSVLAGGGTQYF.

J is TRBJ2-4 and V is TRBV11-2; D is perhaps TRBD2 (5 bases). Germline V CDR1 and CDR2: SGHAT, FQNNGV. The V gene lost 7 bases and the J gene lost 3 bases, with 10 bases spanning the gap. CDR3 length: 13 residues. The DNA of the CDR3 is TGTGCCAGCAAAGCACTAGGCAAAAACATTCAGTACTTC. As protein: CASKALGKNIQYF.

The chain recombines TRBV2 with TRBJ2-7; TRBD1 aligns across 9 bases. V was pared by 7 bases and J by 2 bases, with 9 bases of the junction left unmatched. The CDR3 covers 15 residues. The germline V gene has CDR1 SNHLY and CDR2 FYNNEI. The CDR3 sequence is CASTPRTGATYEQYF. The CDR3 DNA follows: TGTGCCAGCACCCCCAGGACAGGGGCTACCTACGAGCAGTACTTC.

The chain combines TRBV7-8 with TRBJ2-7, with 10 bases that match TRBD2. With V trimmed by 1 base and J by 4 bases, 7 bases remained unmatched. The CDR3 is 16 residues long. Germline V lookup: CDR1 SGHVS, CDR2 FQNEAQ. The CDR3 loop is CASSLEASGSSYEQYF. CDR3 nucleotides: TGTGCCAGCAGCTTAGAGGCTAGCGGGAGTTCTTACGAGCAGTACTTC.

The J gene is TRBJ2-3, the V gene TRBV2; 8 bases agree with TRBD2. The CDR3 is 17 residues long. Germline CDR1 and CDR2: SNHLY and FYNNEI. J gave up 2 bases and V 10 bases, and 17 bases lay outside the gene matches. CDR3 in amino acids: CATHPMYSGAPTDTQYF. CDR3 nucleotide sequence: TGTGCCACGCACCCGATGTATAGCGGGGCCCCCACAGATACGCAGTATTTT. Drawing the rest from reference TRBV2 and TRBJ2-3, the complete variable domain is EPEVTQTPSHQVTQMGQEVILRCVPISNHLYFYWYRQILGQKVEFLVSFYNNEISEKSEIFDDQFSVERPDGSNFTLKIRSTKLEDSAMYFCATHPMYSGAPTDTQYFGPGTRLTVL.

CDR3 DNA sequence: TGCGCCAGCAGCCAACCGGGACAGGCTAACTATGGCTACACCTTC. Translation: CASSQPGQANYGYTF. The V gene is TRBV4-1, the J gene TRBJ1-2, with 8 bases fitting TRBD1. Germline CDR1 MGHRA, CDR2 YSYEKL. This CDR3 spans 15 amino acids. The J segment lost 0 bases and the V segment lost 2 bases, leaving 2 bases of the junction unmatched.

This clone was picked up one time. The chain combines TRBV15 with TRBJ1-6, with TRBD1 identical over 11 bases. Germline trimming cut 4 bases from V and 10 bases from J; bases unmatched to any gene: 6. Germline V gene sequence: CDR1 LNHNV, CDR2 YYDKDF (reference sequence). The CDR3 extends over 15 amino acids. CDR3 bases: TGTGCCACCAGCAAACAGGGACAGGGGGAGTCACCCCTCCACTTT. Translating gives CATSKQGQGESPLHF.

The CDR3 spells CASSLRTGYEQYF. The DNA of the CDR3 is TGTGCCAGCAGCTTGAGAACAGGCTACGAGCAGTACTTC. The chain joins TRBV5-8 to TRBJ2-7, with a tentative D call TRBD1 (5 bases). V was pared by 1 base and J by 3 bases, with 8 bases between. The germline CDR1 and CDR2 sequences are SGHTS and YDEGEE. The length of the CDR3 is 13 residues.

The rearrangement uses TRBV27 and TRBJ2-3; 8 bases align to TRBD2. Germline V CDR1 and CDR2: MNHEY, SMNVEV (reference sequence). V shed 2 bases, J shed 4 bases, and the junction held 2 bases outside the gene matches. The CDR3 sequence is 14 residues long. The CDR3 here is CASSLGLASDTQYF. The CDR3 region has the DNA TGTGCCAGCAGTTTAGGACTAGCCTCAGATACGCAGTATTTT.

The rearrangement links TRBV7-2 to TRBJ2-7; 8 bases map to TRBD2. CDR1 is SGHTA, CDR2 FQGNSA, per germline. The CDR3 extends over 15 amino acids. J lost 4 bases, V lost 2 bases, and 7 bases had no gene match. CDR3 amino acids: CASSLSRGGPYEQYF. The DNA for the CDR3 is TGTGCCAGCAGCTTAAGCCGGGGGGGCCCGTACGAGCAGTACTTC.

This clone was seen a handful of times. This sequence joins TRBV25-1 and TRBJ2-1; 7 nucleotides agree with TRBD2. The CDR3 spans 14 residues. V was pared by 5 bases and J by 0 bases, with 1 base of the junction left unmatched. Germline CDR1 reads MGHDK; CDR2 reads SYGVNS. CDR3: CASSRDYSYNEQFF. Written as DNA, the CDR3 is TGTGCCAGCAGTAGGGACTACTCCTACAATGAGCAGTTCTTC.

This clone appeared a single time. The chain couples TRBV11-2 to TRBJ2-7, with D unresolved. This CDR3 spans 9 amino acids. CDR1 is SGHAT and CDR2 is FQNNGV in the germline V gene. Here the CDR3 DNA reads TGTGCGCGAGCCTACGAGCAGTACTTC. This translates into CARAYEQYF.

The genes are TRBV7-2 and TRBJ1-4; possible D gene TRBD1, 5 bases. The CDR3 consists of 17 residues. Germline V gene lookup returns CDR1 SGHTA and CDR2 FQGNSA. Trimming took 5 bases from V and 3 from J, leaving 19 bases between them. The CDR3, as DNA: TGTGCCAGCAGCGCGGGACTCGGAGAGGCCGCTAATGAAAAACTGTTTTTT. This encodes CASSAGLGEAANEKLFF. Full variable domain (rest looked up from reference TRBV7-2 and TRBJ1-4): GAGVSQSPSNKVTEKGKDVELRCDPISGHTALYWYRQSLGQGLEFLIYFQGNSAPDKSGLPSDRFSAERTGGSVSTLTIQRTQQEDSAVYLCASSAGLGEAANEKLFFGSGTQLSVL.

The genes are TRBV7-3 and TRBJ2-3, with TRBD2 identical over 10 bases. This CDR3 has 19 amino acids. Germline V gene sequence: CDR1 SGHTA, CDR2 FQGTGA. The trim removed 5 bases at V and 5 bases at J, leaving 19 bases unmatched. CDR3 loop: CASSGRSASGGWVVDTQYF. The CDR3 DNA follows: TGTGCCAGCAGCGGGCGCTCGGCTAGCGGGGGCTGGGTTGTAGATACGCAGTATTTT.

V usage is TRBV20-1 and J usage is TRBJ2-7; D not certain. The CDR3 runs to 11 residues. Trimming removed 6 bases at V and 4 bases at J, with 10 bases between. Germline assignment: CDR1 DFQATT and CDR2 SNEGSKA (reference sequence). DNA of the CDR3: TGCAGTGCCTCCCCCAGTTACGAGCAGTACTTC. Its translation: CSASPSYEQYF.

This CDR3 is CAWSVQGAGANVLTF. The CDR3 region has the DNA TGTGCCTGGAGTGTACAGGGGGCTGGGGCCAACGTCCTGACTTTC. V is TRBV30 and J is TRBJ2-6, with 8 bases fitting TRBD1. The germline CDR1 and CDR2 sequences are GTSNPN and SVGIG (reference sequence). Trimming cost V 0 bases and J 2 bases; bases outside gene matches: 0. CDR3 length: 15 residues. The variable domain in full, completed from reference TRBV30 and TRBJ2-6, reads SQTIHQWPATLVQPVGSPLSLECTVEGTSNPNLYWYRQAAGRGLQLLFYSVGIGQISSEVPQNLSASRPQDRQFILSSKKLLLSDSGFYLCAWSVQGAGANVLTFGAGSRLTVL.

CDR3 nucleotide sequence: TGTGCCAGCAGCCGTAGACAGGGCTACGAGCAGTACTTC. Its translation: CASSRRQGYEQYF. The V call is TRBV27, the J call TRBJ2-7; 7 nucleotides match TRBD1. The CDR3 has 13 residues. Germline V lookup: CDR1 MNHEY, CDR2 SMNVEV (reference sequence). V lost 6 bases, J lost 3 bases, and 5 bases stayed unmatched.

The rearrangement uses TRBV30 and TRBJ1-2; D is uncertain. The CDR3 totals 11 residues. CDR1 and CDR2 (germline): GTSNPN, SVGIG (reference sequence). Trimming shortened V by 8 bases and J by 8 bases, and 15 bases separated the two germline ends. This chain's CDR3 is CAILKSRGYTF. The CDR3 bases are TGTGCCATCCTCAAGTCCAGGGGCTACACCTTC.

J is TRBJ2-3 and V is TRBV4-3; D is uncertain. Germline CDR1 LGHNA, CDR2 YSLEER. There are 17 residues in the CDR3. Trimming pared 1 base from V and 4 bases from J, leaving 18 bases between. The CDR3 sequence: CASSQVFDHLRADTQYF. For the CDR3, the DNA is TGCGCCAGCAGCCAAGTCTTTGACCACCTTCGGGCAGATACGCAGTATTTT.

The V gene is TRBV7-3, the J gene TRBJ2-7; 7 nucleotides agree with TRBD1. V trimming: 5 bases; J trimming: 1 base; junction bases outside the gene matches: 8. CDR1 is SGHTA, CDR2 FQGTGA, per germline. The CDR3 has 15 amino acids. CDR3 region: CASSPTGTESYEQYF. CDR3 in DNA: TGTGCCAGCAGCCCAACTGGGACAGAGTCCTACGAGCAGTACTTC. Together with reference TRBV7-3 and TRBJ2-7, the CDR3 gives the full variable domain: GAGVSQTPSNKVTEKGKYVELRCDPISGHTALYWYRQSLGQGPEFLIYFQGTGAADDSGLPNDRFFAVRPEGSVSTLKIQRTERGDSAVYLCASSPTGTESYEQYFGPGTRLTVT.

This chain joins TRBV21-1 and TRBJ2-1; the table's TRBD2 call for D was not verified on the DNA. TRBV21-1 is tagged as a pseudogene. The CDR3 is 13 amino acids. CDR3 bases: TGTGCCAGCCCCGCGGTCCAGTTCAATGAGCAGTTCTTC. Protein sequence: CASPAVQFNEQFF.

V and J are TRBV7-3 and TRBJ2-3, with 10 positions matching TRBD2. The CDR3 has 15 residues. J gave up 2 bases and V 5 bases, and 4 bases lay outside the gene matches. Germline CDR1 and CDR2: SGHTA and FQGTGA. CDR3 amino acids: CASSSLAGDTDTQYF. The CDR3 DNA follows: TGTGCCAGCAGCAGTCTAGCGGGAGACACAGATACGCAGTATTTT.

The gene calls are TRBV29-1 and TRBJ1-4; D call uncertain. The germline gives CDR1 SQVTM, CDR2 ANQGSEA. This CDR3 is built from 12 residues. With 6 bases removed from V and 6 bases from J, the gap between germline ends came to 11 bases. CDR3 sequence reads: CSVLRSDEKLFF. The CDR3 nucleotides read TGCAGCGTCCTGAGGTCAGATGAAAAACTGTTTTTT.

J is TRBJ2-3 and V is TRBV5-4, with D unresolved. The CDR3 is 14 amino acids. The V gene's germline CDR1 is SGHNT and CDR2 YYREEE (reference sequence). V lost 2 bases, J lost 0 bases, and 7 bases lay in between. The CDR3: CASSLSRSTDTQYF. The CDR3, as DNA: TGTGCCAGCAGCTTATCACGGAGCACAGATACGCAGTATTTT.

This chain uses TRBV20-1 with TRBJ1-2; D not certain. Trimming removed 0 bases at V and 7 bases at J, with 6 bases between. The germline gives CDR1 DFQATT, CDR2 SNEGSKA (reference sequence). The CDR3 is made up of 11 amino acids. CDR3 nucleotide sequence: TGCAGTGCTAGAGATTACGGTGGCTACACCTTC. Translation: CSARDYGGYTF.

The J gene is TRBJ2-1, the V gene TRBV7-2; TRBD2 matches at 9 bases. Looked up from germline, CDR1 is SGHTA and CDR2 is FQGNSA. The CDR3 runs to 16 residues. Trimming cost V 2 bases and J 4 bases; bases outside gene matches: 6. CDR3 in amino acids: CASSLNLAGYYNEQFF. The CDR3, as DNA: TGTGCCAGCAGCTTAAACCTAGCGGGGTATTACAATGAGCAGTTCTTC.

This chain connects TRBV11-3 to TRBJ2-1; D is unresolved. CDR1 is SGHNT, CDR2 YENEEA, per germline. This CDR3 is 12 amino acids long. V was pared by 1 base and J by 7 bases, with 5 bases between. CDR3 bases: TGTGCCAGCAGCTTAGTCGAGAATGAGCAGTTCTTC. Its translation is CASSLVENEQFF.

The rearrangement joins TRBV5-1 to TRBJ1-1; D ambiguous. This CDR3 has 13 residues. Per the germline V gene, CDR1 is SGHRS and CDR2 is YFSETQ. Trimming took off 0 bases at V and 1 base at J, with 4 bases between the two ends. The CDR3 nucleotides are TGCGCCAGCAGCTTGGCCAGGAACACTGAAGCTTTCTTT. This gives the protein CASSLARNTEAFF.